A selection of T cell receptor beta chains follows, all from one sample in a study of blood T cell repertoires in COVID-19. Method: immunoSEQ multiplex PCR; TCRdb's copy keeps in-frame clones and lacks some. The sample holds around 300,000 clones, 89% seen once. The sample was peripheral blood. The receptors shown here come from a man aged 50 to 60 with acute or convalescent COVID-19. The CDR3 runs from the conserved cysteine through the conserved F or W. D genes are given only for firm matches. Not every row has a clone size; where given, it reads once, few, many or a size class.

TRBV29-1,TRBD2,-,TRBJ2-1,CSARRTSESEQFF,TGCAGCGCTCGCAGGACTAGCGAGTCTGAGCAGTTCTTC
TRBV7-8,-,-,TRBJ1-1,CASSLEARQTEAFF,TGTGCCAGCAGCTTAGAAGCTCGACAAACCGAAGCTTTCTTT
TRBV15,-,-,TRBJ1-1,CATSRGYGAFF,TGTGCCACCAGCAGAGGGTACGGAGCTTTCTTT
TRBV12-3/TRBV12-4,TRBD1,-,TRBJ1-5,CASKGQGSQPQHF,TGTGCCAGCAAGGGACAGGGGAGTCAGCCCCAGCATTTT
TRBV6-5,TRBD2,-,TRBJ2-7,CASSRGLASYEQYF,TGTGCCAGCAGTAGGGGACTAGCTTCTTACGAGCAGTACTTC
TRBV5-6,TRBD1,-,TRBJ2-7,CASSGQGNSYEQYF,TGTGCCAGCAGCGGACAGGGTAACTCCTACGAGCAGTACTTC
TRBV5-5,-,-,TRBJ1-4,CASSYRTNEKLFF,TGTGCCAGCAGCTACAGAACTAATGAAAAACTGTTTTTT
TRBV18,-,-,TRBJ1-1,CASSPQADRPAFF,TGTGCCAGCTCACCACAGGCTGACAGACCAGCTTTCTTT
TRBV7-2,TRBD1,-,TRBJ2-3,CASSLMTGRYTDTQYF,TGTGCCAGCAGCTTAATGACAGGGCGATACACAGATACGCAGTATTTT
TRBV4-1,-,-,TRBJ1-1,CASSQAATGNTEAFF,TGCGCCAGCAGCCAAGCCGCGACAGGGAACACTGAAGCTTTCTTT
TRBV5-1,-,once,TRBJ1-2,CASSKREDWSYGYTF,TGCGCCAGCAGCAAACGTGAGGACTGGAGCTATGGCTACACCTTC
TRBV18,-,-,TRBJ1-1,CASSPPGKRNTEAFF,TGTGCCAGCTCACCTCCGGGGAAGAGGAACACTGAAGCTTTCTTT
TRBV28,-,-,TRBJ1-1,CASRGSGVTEAFF,TGTGCCAGCAGAGGCTCAGGGGTCACTGAAGCTTTCTTT
TRBV2,TRBD2,-,TRBJ2-3,CASRLAGSGDTQYF,TGTGCCAGCAGACTAGCGGGGTCGGGGGATACGCAGTATTTT
TRBV9,TRBD1,-,TRBJ1-2,CASSVDPRGTGQDYGYTF,TGTGCCAGCAGCGTAGACCCACGGGGGACAGGGCAAGACTATGGCTACACCTTC
TRBV10-3,TRBD1,-,TRBJ1-1,CAIGTGAGAEAFF,TGTGCCATCGGGACAGGGGCCGGGGCTGAAGCTTTCTTT
TRBV11-3,TRBD2,-,TRBJ2-3,CASSIGGADTQYF,TGTGCCAGCAGCATTGGGGGGGCAGATACGCAGTATTTT
TRBV6-5,-,-,TRBJ1-2,CASRFGQGTYGYTF,TGTGCCAGCCGCTTTGGCCAGGGGACATATGGCTACACCTTC
TRBV5-5,-,-,TRBJ2-5,CASSLRGHETQYF,TGTGCCAGCAGCTTGCGCGGGCATGAGACCCAGTACTTC
TRBV14,-,-,TRBJ1-1,CASTPAVLNTEAFF,TGTGCCAGCACCCCGGCGGTATTGAACACTGAAGCTTTCTTT
TRBV5-1,-,-,TRBJ1-2,CASSREDYGYTF,TGCGCCAGCTCCCGGGAAGACTATGGCTACACCTTC
TRBV20-1,-,-,TRBJ1-5,CSAGTNQPQHF,TGCAGTGCCGGGACTAATCAGCCCCAGCATTTT
TRBV3-1/TRBV3-2,TRBD1,once,TRBJ2-5,CASSRRQGQETQYF,TGTGCCAGCAGCCGACGACAGGGTCAAGAGACCCAGTACTTC
TRBV3-1/TRBV3-2,TRBD1,-,TRBJ2-7,CASSPEPGQGKYEQYF,TGTGCCAGCAGCCCCGAACCGGGACAGGGTAAATACGAGCAGTACTTC
TRBV3-1/TRBV3-2,-,-,TRBJ2-2,CASSQSGYTGELFF,TGTGCCAGCAGCCAATCAGGTTACACCGGGGAGCTGTTTTTT
TRBV3-1/TRBV3-2,-,-,TRBJ1-6,CASSGRGGSPLHF,TGTGCCAGCAGCGGGCGGGGGGGCTCACCCCTCCACTTT
TRBV27,TRBD2,-,TRBJ2-3,CASRRGSTDTQYF,TGTGCCAGCAGGCGGGGGAGCACAGATACGCAGTATTTT
TRBV5-1,-,few,TRBJ1-1,CASRGGGMNTEAFF,TGCGCCAGTCGGGGAGGGGGAATGAACACTGAAGCTTTCTTT
TRBV18,TRBD1,-,TRBJ2-2,CASSPRQGNTGELFF,TGTGCCAGCTCACCCCGACAGGGGAACACCGGGGAGCTGTTTTTT
TRBV19,TRBD1,-,TRBJ2-5,CASSTQGADWETQYF,TGTGCCAGTAGTACTCAGGGGGCGGATTGGGAGACCCAGTACTTC
TRBV5-1,-,-,TRBJ2-2,CASSIARGTSTGELFF,TGCGCCAGCAGCATCGCCAGAGGTACTAGCACCGGGGAGCTGTTTTTT
TRBV29-1,-,-,TRBJ1-2,CSVEPDSYYGYTF,TGCAGCGTTGAGCCGGACAGTTACTATGGCTACACCTTC
TRBV30,-,few,TRBJ2-1,CAWSVQLRGGPGEQFF,TGTGCCTGGAGTGTACAGCTAAGGGGGGGGCCTGGTGAGCAGTTCTTC
TRBV5-5,-,-,TRBJ2-7,CASSFPQGGDEQYF,TGTGCCAGCAGCTTTCCCCAGGGGGGCGACGAGCAGTACTTC
TRBV5-5,-,-,TRBJ1-2,CASSLEQGPPTLYGYTF,TGTGCCAGCAGCTTGGAACAGGGTCCCCCGACGCTCTATGGCTACACCTTC
TRBV11-2,-,-,TRBJ1-1,CASSLAILAGNTEAFF,TGTGCCAGCAGCTTAGCGATTTTGGCGGGGAACACTGAAGCTTTCTTT
TRBV5-6,-,-,TRBJ1-3,CASSLAGIGNTIYF,TGTGCCAGCAGCTTAGCAGGGATAGGAAACACCATATATTTT
TRBV5-6,TRBD2,-,TRBJ2-1,CASSPVGLGGNEQFF,TGTGCCAGCAGCCCGGTGGGACTAGGTGGTAATGAGCAGTTCTTC
TRBV29-1,TRBD1,-,TRBJ2-2,CSVLGDRGQVGELFF,TGCAGCGTCCTCGGGGACAGGGGGCAAGTCGGGGAGCTGTTTTTT
TRBV9,TRBD1,-,TRBJ2-7,CASSAGGQGYEQYF,TGTGCCAGCAGCGCCGGGGGACAGGGGTACGAGCAGTACTTC
TRBV9,TRBD1,-,TRBJ1-3,CASSVGLGQISGNTIYF,TGTGCCAGCAGCGTAGGACTGGGACAGATCTCTGGAAACACCATATATTTT
TRBV18,-,-,TRBJ2-7,CASSPNQEDEQYF,TGTGCCAGCTCACCCAATCAGGAGGACGAGCAGTACTTC
TRBV19,-,-,TRBJ2-5,CASSLAIGETQYF,TGTGCCAGTTCACTAGCTATCGGGGAGACCCAGTACTTC
TRBV28,TRBD1,once,TRBJ1-4,CASTTGANEKLFF,TGTGCCAGCACAACAGGGGCTAATGAAAAACTGTTTTTT
TRBV7-8,TRBD2,-,TRBJ2-7,CASSSAPIAGALYEQYF,TGTGCCAGCAGCTCCGCACCAATAGCGGGGGCCCTCTACGAGCAGTACTTC
TRBV9,TRBD1,-,TRBJ1-3,CASSVAPRGQGAGNTIYF,TGTGCCAGCAGCGTAGCCCCCCGGGGACAGGGGGCTGGAAACACCATATATTTT
TRBV6-4,TRBD1,-,TRBJ1-6,CASGQGSYNSPLHF,TGTGCCAGCGGACAGGGTTCCTATAATTCACCCCTCCACTTT
TRBV4-1,-,-,TRBJ2-4,CASSQEGTYLAKNIQYF,TGCGCCAGCAGCCAAGAGGGGACTTACCTAGCCAAAAACATTCAGTACTTC
TRBV10-1,TRBD2,-,TRBJ2-3,CASSEPGGRNTQYF,TGCGCCAGCAGTGAACCCGGGGGGAGGAATACGCAGTATTTT
TRBV7-2,TRBD2,-,TRBJ2-1,CASSFRLAGAPNEQFF,TGTGCCAGCAGCTTCAGACTAGCGGGGGCCCCTAATGAGCAGTTCTTC
TRBV5-6,-,-,TRBJ2-3,CASSSPGTFTDTQYF,TGTGCCAGCAGTTCCCCCGGGACTTTCACAGATACGCAGTATTTT
TRBV6-5,TRBD1,-,TRBJ1-2,CASRNRGPGGYTF,TGTGCCAGCAGGAACAGGGGGCCGGGCGGCTACACCTTC